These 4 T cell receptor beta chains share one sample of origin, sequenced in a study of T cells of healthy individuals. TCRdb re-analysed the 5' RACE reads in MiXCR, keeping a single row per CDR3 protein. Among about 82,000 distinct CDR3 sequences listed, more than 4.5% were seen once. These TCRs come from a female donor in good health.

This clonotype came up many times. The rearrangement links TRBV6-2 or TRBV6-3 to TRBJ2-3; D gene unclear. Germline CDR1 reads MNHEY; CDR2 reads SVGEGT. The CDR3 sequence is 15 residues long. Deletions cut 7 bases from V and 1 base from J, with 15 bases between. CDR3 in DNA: TGTGCCAGCACCCACCCCCCCTGGGGCACAGATACGCAGTATTTT. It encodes CASTHPPWGTDTQYF.

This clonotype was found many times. The CDR3 loop reads CASSLMTDTQYF. As DNA, the CDR3 is TGCGCCAGCAGCTTGATGACAGATACGCAGTATTTT. The chain is built from TRBV5-1 and TRBJ2-3; D is uncertain. The CDR3 sequence is 12 residues long. V lost 1 base, J lost 3 bases, and 3 bases lay in between. Germline V gene lookup returns CDR1 SGHRS and CDR2 YFSETQ.

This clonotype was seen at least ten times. The CDR3 DNA reads as TGTGCCAGCAGTGCCCACAGGGGTGGATACGAGCAGTACTTC. Translation: CASSAHRGGYEQYF. The rearrangement links TRBV6-5 to TRBJ2-7; 7 bases are a match to TRBD1. The CDR3 spans 14 residues. J lost 4 bases, V lost 5 bases, and 8 bases had no gene match. The germline V gene has CDR1 MNHEY and CDR2 SVGAGI.

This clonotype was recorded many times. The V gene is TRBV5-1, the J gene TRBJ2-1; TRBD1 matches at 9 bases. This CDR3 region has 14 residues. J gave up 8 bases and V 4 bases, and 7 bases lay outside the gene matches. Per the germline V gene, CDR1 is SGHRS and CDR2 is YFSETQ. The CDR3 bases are TGCGCCAGCAGCACAAGGACAGGGGCGGATGAGCAGTTCTTC. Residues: CASSTRTGADEQFF.